Each of the 3 T cell receptor beta chains below was sequenced from the same sample in a study of OX40 agonist ivuxolimab in advanced cancers. TCRdb's table, derived via immunoSEQ multiplex PCR, lists solely in-frame clones and lacks some. The data show about 60,000 clones, around 81% seen once. The material was CD4+ or CD8+ T cells sorted from blood, obtained in a trial of the OX40 agonist ivuxolimab. The source of these receptors is an adult with an advanced solid tumor such as melanoma, head and neck, liver or kidney cancer.

V usage is TRBV28 and J usage is TRBJ2-3; possible D gene TRBD1, 7 bases. The CDR3 contains 15 residues. Trimming removed 9 bases from V and 3 bases from J, with 19 bases in between. CDR1 is MDHEN and CDR2 is SYDVKM in the germline V gene. DNA for the CDR3: TGTGCCAGTACGGGCGGAGGGGGCTTAACAGATACGCAGTATTTT. Its protein is CASTGGGGLTDTQYF. Full variable domain (outside the CDR3, taken from reference TRBV28 and TRBJ2-3): DVKVTQSSRYLVKRTGEKVFLECVQDMDHENMFWYRQDPGLGLRLIYFSYDVKMKEKGDIPEGYSVSREKKERFSLILESASTNQTSMYLCASTGGGGLTDTQYFGPGTRLTVL.

The chain employs TRBV27 and TRBJ1-1; D unclear. The CDR3 consists of 11 residues. V was pared by 7 bases and J by 13 bases, with 16 bases between. Germline V gene lookup returns CDR1 MNHEY and CDR2 SMNVEV (reference sequence). DNA for the CDR3: TGTGCCAGCATTTCAACACCGGAGGGTTTCTTT. Protein: CASISTPEGFF.

V gene TRBV30 combines with J gene TRBJ1-1; D perhaps matches TRBD1 (6 bases). Between the trimmed V and J ends, which lost 5 bases and 0 bases, there was a span of 10 bases. Germline-derived CDR1 and CDR2 are GTSNPN and SVGIG (reference sequence). The CDR3 consists of 13 residues. As DNA, the CDR3 is TGTGCCTGGGCTAGGGACATGAACACTGAAGCTTTCTTT. It yields the protein CAWARDMNTEAFF.